This TCR beta chain was sequenced for a study of blood T cell repertoires in COVID-19. Turning to the study itself: From the United States, Italy and Spain came samples of acute and convalescent COVID-19.

This clone appeared a few times. CDR1 and CDR2 from the germline V gene are LNHDA and SQIVND (reference sequence). V lost 7 bases to trimming and J lost 3 bases; unmatched junction nucleotides: 8. This CDR3 is built from 14 residues. Generated by immunoSEQ multiplex PCR, the TCRdb table keeps only in-frame clones and is missing some. This table has 200,000 to 300,000 clones, around 90% appearing once. The receptor was isolated from a man in his 60s who had recovered from COVID-19. The sequenced sample was peripheral blood. V and J are TRBV19 and TRBJ1-1; TRBD1 agrees at 7 bases. CDR3 sequence (DNA): TGTGCCAGTATCAAGACAGGGTGGCACACTGAAGCTTTCTTT. Translating it yields CASIKTGWHTEAFF.